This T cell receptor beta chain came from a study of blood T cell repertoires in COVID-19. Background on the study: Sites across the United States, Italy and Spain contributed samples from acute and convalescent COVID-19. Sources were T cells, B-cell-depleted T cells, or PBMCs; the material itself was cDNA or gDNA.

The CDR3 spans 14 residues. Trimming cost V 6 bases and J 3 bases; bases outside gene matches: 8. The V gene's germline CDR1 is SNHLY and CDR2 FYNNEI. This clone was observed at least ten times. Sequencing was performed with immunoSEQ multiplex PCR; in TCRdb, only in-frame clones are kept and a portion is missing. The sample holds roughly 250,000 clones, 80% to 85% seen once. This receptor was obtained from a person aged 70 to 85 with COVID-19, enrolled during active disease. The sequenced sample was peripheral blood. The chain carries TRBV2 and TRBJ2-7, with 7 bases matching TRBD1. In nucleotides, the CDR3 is TGTGCCAGCAGGAACAGGGACAGTCGCTACGAGCAGTACTTC. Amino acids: CASRNRDSRYEQYF. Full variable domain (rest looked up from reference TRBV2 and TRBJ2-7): EPEVTQTPSHQVTQMGQEVILRCVPISNHLYFYWYRQILGQKVEFLVSFYNNEISEKSEIFDDQFSVERPDGSNFTLKIRSTKLEDSAMYFCASRNRDSRYEQYFGPGTRLTVT.